One and the same sample provided the 6 T cell receptor beta chains below, sequenced in a study of blood T cell repertoires in COVID-19. Only in-frame clones appear in the TCRdb table, and some are missing; sequencing was by immunoSEQ multiplex PCR. Of 150,000 to 200,000 clones listed, around 80% were seen once; the top ten hold 9.5% to 15%. Specimen: PBMCs or T cells enriched from blood (not recorded which). These receptor sequences come from a man in his fifties or sixties who had recovered from COVID-19.

This chain connects TRBV4-1 to TRBJ1-4, with 8 bases lining up with TRBD1. The germline V gene encodes CDR1 MGHRA and CDR2 YSYEKL. With 3 bases clipped from V and 5 bases from J, the junction kept 5 bases outside the gene matches. The CDR3 has 15 residues. The CDR3 loop reads CASSQRQGKNEKLFF. DNA of the CDR3: TGCGCCAGCAGCCAGAGACAGGGGAAGAATGAAAAACTGTTTTTT.

The gene calls are TRBV19 and TRBJ1-6, with 11 bases lining up with TRBD1. This CDR3 has 16 amino acids. Germline assignment: CDR1 LNHDA and CDR2 SQIVND (reference sequence). J was trimmed by 9 bases and V by 8 bases; bases with no gene match: 12. In nucleotides, the CDR3 is TGTGCCAGTGGCAACACCCGGGACAGGGGGATTTCACCCCTCCACTTT. It specifies CASGNTRDRGISPLHF. Full variable domain (outside the CDR3, taken from reference TRBV19 and TRBJ1-6): DGGITQSPKYLFRKEGQNVTLSCEQNLNHDAMYWYRQDPGQGLRLIYYSQIVNDFQKGDIAEGYSVSREKKESFPLTVTSAQKNPTAFYLCASGNTRDRGISPLHFGNGTRLTVT.

V and J are TRBV19 and TRBJ1-2; tentatively, D is TRBD1 (5 bases). This CDR3 comprises 14 residues. The germline gives CDR1 LNHDA, CDR2 SQIVND (reference sequence). Trimming left V 9 bases short and J 3 bases short, with 17 bases between. CDR3 bases: TGTGCCAGCACAAAGCGGGGGGGTGACTATGGCTACACCTTC. It is translated as CASTKRGGDYGYTF.

The rearrangement links TRBV11-2 to TRBJ2-5; 10 bases are a match to TRBD2. The CDR3 loop spans 17 amino acids. Trimming took 1 base from V and 6 from J; bases not matched to a gene: 11. Germline assignment: CDR1 SGHAT and CDR2 FQNNGV. CDR3 coding DNA: TGTGCCAGCAGCTTAGGAGAGGCTAGCGGGGGCAGAAAGACCCAGTACTTC. It translates to CASSLGEASGGRKTQYF.

J is TRBJ1-1 and V is TRBV30; 8 bases match TRBD1. Germline CDR1 and CDR2: GTSNPN and SVGIG (reference sequence). V dropped 5 bases and J dropped 0; count of bases not matched to a gene: 5. The CDR3 consists of 14 residues. For the CDR3, the DNA is TGTGCCTGGGAAGGACAGGGATTGAACACTGAAGCTTTCTTT. It translates to CAWEGQGLNTEAFF.

V gene TRBV25-1 combines with J gene TRBJ1-2; D gene ambiguous. This CDR3 contains 12 residues. The V gene lost 4 bases and the J gene lost 7 bases, with 10 bases spanning the gap. Germline V lookup: CDR1 MGHDK, CDR2 SYGVNS. Here the CDR3 reads CASSGADVGYTF. CDR3 coding DNA: TGTGCCAGCAGTGGGGCCGATGTTGGCTACACCTTC.